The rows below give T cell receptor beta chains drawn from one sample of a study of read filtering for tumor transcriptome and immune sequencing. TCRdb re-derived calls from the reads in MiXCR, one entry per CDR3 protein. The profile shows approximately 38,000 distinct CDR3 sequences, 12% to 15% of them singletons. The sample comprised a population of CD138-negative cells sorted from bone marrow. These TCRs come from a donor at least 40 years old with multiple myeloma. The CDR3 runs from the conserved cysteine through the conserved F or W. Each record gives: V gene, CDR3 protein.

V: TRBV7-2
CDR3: CASSPDYWNEQFF

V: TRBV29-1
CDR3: CSVGGRTSYNEQFF

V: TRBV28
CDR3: CASRAGGGTGVYGYTF

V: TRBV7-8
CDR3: CASSRRGGRIEQFF

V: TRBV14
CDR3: CASSQTGGRTGELFF

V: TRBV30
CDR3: CAWSEDKAYEQYF

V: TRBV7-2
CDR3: CASSLGTGSSPLHF

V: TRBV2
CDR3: CASSDLAGGTGELFF

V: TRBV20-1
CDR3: CSARDGEKGLPYNEQFF

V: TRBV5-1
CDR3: CASSQGQPANTGELFF

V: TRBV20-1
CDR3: CSAPRQLGACIPIF

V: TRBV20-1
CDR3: CSAPQKRTEETQYF

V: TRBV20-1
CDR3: CSAGGSSTETQYF

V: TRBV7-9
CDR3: CASSLDRPSEKLFF

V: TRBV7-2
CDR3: CASSRDRSSYNEQFF

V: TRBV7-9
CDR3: CASTHGTGPYEQYF

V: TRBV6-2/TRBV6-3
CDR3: CASSYSGTGTGANVLTF

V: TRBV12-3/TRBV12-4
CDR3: CASSLREMQPQHF

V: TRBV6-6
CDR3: CASRDGDLSQETQYF

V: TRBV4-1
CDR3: CASSQDPDRPYGYTF

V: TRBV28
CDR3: CASSSGTTGHEQFF

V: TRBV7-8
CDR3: CASNPGGIEQYF

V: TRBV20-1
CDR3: CSATDGGRGETQYF

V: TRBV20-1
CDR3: CSAQDRNQPQHF

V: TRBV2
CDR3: CASTSGGRIGEQYF

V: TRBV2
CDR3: CASRRTLAETSTDTQYF

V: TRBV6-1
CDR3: CASSRGGRDNEQFF

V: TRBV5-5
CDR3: CASKLEGQVYNEQFF

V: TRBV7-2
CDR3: CASSPGANRETQYF

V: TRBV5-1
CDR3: CASSLASGYTGELFF

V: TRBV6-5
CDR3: CASSPGQVGYEQYF

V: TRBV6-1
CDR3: CASSEAGGNQPQHF

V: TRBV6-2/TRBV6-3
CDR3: CASSYWGNEQFF

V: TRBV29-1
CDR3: CSVTSGRGYNEQFF

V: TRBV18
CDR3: CASSQDTVLEQYF

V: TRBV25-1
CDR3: CASSGLGQNTGELFF

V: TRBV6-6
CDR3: CASSPDYNEQFF

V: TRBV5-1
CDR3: CASSSSGDTQYF

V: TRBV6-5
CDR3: CASLPWVGAGANVLTF

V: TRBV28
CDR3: CASSYLPPSYNEQFF

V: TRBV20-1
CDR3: CSAPVAGIGQETQYF

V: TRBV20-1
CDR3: CSARGTVADTQYF